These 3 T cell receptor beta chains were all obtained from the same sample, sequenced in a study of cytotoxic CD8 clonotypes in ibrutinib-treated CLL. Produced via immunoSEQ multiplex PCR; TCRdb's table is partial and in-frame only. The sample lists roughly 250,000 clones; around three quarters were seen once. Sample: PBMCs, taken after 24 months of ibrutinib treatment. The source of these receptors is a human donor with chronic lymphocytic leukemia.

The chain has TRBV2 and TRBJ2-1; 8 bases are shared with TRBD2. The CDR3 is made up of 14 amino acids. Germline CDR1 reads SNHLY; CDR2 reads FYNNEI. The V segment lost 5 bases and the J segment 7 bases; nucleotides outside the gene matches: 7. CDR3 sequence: CASSSAGGGNEQFF. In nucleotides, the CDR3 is TGTGCCAGCAGTAGCGCGGGAGGTGGGAATGAGCAGTTCTTC.

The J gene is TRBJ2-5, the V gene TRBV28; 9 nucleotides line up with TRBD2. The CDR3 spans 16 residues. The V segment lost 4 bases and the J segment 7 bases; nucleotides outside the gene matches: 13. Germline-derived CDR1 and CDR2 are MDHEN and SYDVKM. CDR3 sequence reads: CASSSPSGTLTGTQYF. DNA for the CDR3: TGTGCCAGCAGTTCCCCTAGCGGGACCCTAACGGGGACCCAGTACTTC.

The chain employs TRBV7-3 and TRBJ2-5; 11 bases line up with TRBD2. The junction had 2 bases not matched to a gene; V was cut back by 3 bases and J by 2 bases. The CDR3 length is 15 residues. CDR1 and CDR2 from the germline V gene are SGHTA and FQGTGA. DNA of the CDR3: TGTGCCAGCAGCTTCCTAGCGGGAGGTCAAGAGACCCAGTACTTC. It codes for CASSFLAGGQETQYF.